Given below is one TCR beta chain in context. As yet, its antigen is unknown. This sample is part of a study of shared clonotypes between healthy human individuals. Donors included only healthy HIV-negative adults lacking recent acute infections or vaccinations. Whole-study results and caveats: Clonotype sharing among donors, it was expected, would be affected by sequencing depth.

TCRdb's copy holds only in-frame clones and misses some; the assay was immunoSEQ multiplex PCR. Of hundreds of thousands of clones in the sample, approximately 73% were seen once. J lost 5 bases, V lost 4 bases, and 10 bases had no gene match. The CDR3 is made up of 15 amino acids. CDR1 SGHRS and CDR2 YFSETQ come from the germline V gene. The rearrangement links TRBV5-1 to TRBJ2-7, with 9 bases aligning to TRBD2. The specimen sequenced was memory CD4+ T cells sorted from blood. Subset defined: CD45RA-negative fraction. This receptor was taken from a woman aged 25 to 45 in good health. In nucleotides, the CDR3 is TGCGCCAGCAGCCTTAGCGGGAGACGCGGAGACGAGCAGTACTTC. Its protein is CASSLSGRRGDEQYF.